This paragraph reports one TCR beta chain. These data originate in a study of blood T cells in healthy people across ages. CDR1 is SGDLS, CDR2 YYNGEE, per germline. This CDR3 has 15 amino acids. The V gene lost 0 bases and the J gene lost 4 bases, with 14 bases spanning the gap. Primers used in a second PCR of about 7 to 12 cycles were a sample-barcoded 5' primer and a J-beta primer mix. Each CDR3 protein gets one entry after TCRdb re-called the 5' RACE reads with MiXCR. Seen here are 750,000 to 950,000 distinct CDR3 sequences, about 48% observed once, and the top ten hold approximately 40%. The sequenced material came from blood. This chain joins TRBV9 and TRBJ2-7; D unclear. The TCR sequence derives from a man older than 75 in good health. Written as DNA, the CDR3 is TGTGCCAGCAGCGTAGTCCCAGAAAACGGTTACGAGCAGTACTTC. Protein sequence: CASSVVPENGYEQYF.